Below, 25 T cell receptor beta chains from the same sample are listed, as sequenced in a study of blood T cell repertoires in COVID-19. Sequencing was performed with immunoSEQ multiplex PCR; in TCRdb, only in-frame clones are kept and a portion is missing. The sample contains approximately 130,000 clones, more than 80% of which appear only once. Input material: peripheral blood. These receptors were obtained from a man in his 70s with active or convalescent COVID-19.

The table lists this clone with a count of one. In DNA, the CDR3 is TGTGCCGCGCCGCCGACAGGCCAAGAGACCCAGTACTTC. Protein: CAAPPTGQETQYF. The chain carries TRBV10-3 and TRBJ2-5; D is possibly TRBD1 (6 bases). Trimming left V 11 bases short and J 1 base short, with 14 bases between. Germline-derived CDR1 and CDR2 are ENHRY and SYGVKD. The CDR3 loop spans 13 amino acids.

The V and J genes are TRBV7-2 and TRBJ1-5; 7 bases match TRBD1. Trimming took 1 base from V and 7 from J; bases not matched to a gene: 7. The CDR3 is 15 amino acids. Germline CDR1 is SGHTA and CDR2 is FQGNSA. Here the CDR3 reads CASSLEVGGWQPQHF. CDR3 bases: TGTGCCAGCAGCTTAGAGGTAGGGGGCTGGCAGCCCCAGCATTTT.

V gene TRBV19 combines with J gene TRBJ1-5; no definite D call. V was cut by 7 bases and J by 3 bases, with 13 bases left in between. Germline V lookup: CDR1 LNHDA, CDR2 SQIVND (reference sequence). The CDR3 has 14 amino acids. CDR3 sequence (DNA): TGTGCCAGTAACGAGGGTGAAAACAATCAGCCCCAGCATTTT. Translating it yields CASNEGENNQPQHF.

The CDR3 is CSARAGGANTEAFF. As DNA, the CDR3 is TGCAGTGCTCGTGCCGGGGGGGCGAACACTGAAGCTTTCTTT. This sequence joins TRBV20-1 and TRBJ1-1; a possible D gene is TRBD1 (6 bases). CDR3 length: 14 residues. V lost 5 bases and J 1 base, leaving 14 bases between the germline ends. From germline, CDR1 is DFQATT and CDR2 SNEGSKA (reference sequence).

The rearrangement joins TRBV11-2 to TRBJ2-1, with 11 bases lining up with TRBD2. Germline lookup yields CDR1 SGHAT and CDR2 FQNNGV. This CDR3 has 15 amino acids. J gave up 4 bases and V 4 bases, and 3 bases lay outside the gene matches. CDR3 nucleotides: TGTGCCAGCAGCTGGACTAGCGGGTCTTACAATGAGCAGTTCTTC. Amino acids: CASSWTSGSYNEQFF. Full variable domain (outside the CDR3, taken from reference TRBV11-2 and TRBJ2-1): EAGVAQSPRYKIIEKRQSVAFWCNPISGHATLYWYQQILGQGPKLLIQFQNNGVVDDSQLPKDRFSAERLKGVDSTLKIQPAKLEDSAVYLCASSWTSGSYNEQFFGPGTRLTVL.

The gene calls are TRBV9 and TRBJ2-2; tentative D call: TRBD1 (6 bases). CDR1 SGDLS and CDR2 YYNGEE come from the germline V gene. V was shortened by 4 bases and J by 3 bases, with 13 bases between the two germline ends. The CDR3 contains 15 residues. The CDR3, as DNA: TGTGCCAGCAGCCCCTGGACAGTGGACACCGGGGAGCTGTTTTTT. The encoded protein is CASSPWTVDTGELFF.

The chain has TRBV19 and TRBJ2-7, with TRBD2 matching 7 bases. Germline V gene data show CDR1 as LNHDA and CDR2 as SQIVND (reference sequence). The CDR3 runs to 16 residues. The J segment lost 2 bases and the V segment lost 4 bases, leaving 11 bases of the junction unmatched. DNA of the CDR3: TGTGCCAGTAGTAGAGTGGGGGGGGACGCCGCCTACGAGCAGTACTTC. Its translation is CASSRVGGDAAYEQYF.

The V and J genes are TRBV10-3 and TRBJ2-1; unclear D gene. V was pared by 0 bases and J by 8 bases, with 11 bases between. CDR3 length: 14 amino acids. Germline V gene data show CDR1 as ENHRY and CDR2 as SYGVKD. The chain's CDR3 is CAISESVTTHEQFF. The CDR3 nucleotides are TGTGCCATCAGTGAGTCGGTCACTACCCATGAGCAGTTCTTC.

The DNA of the CDR3 is TGTGCCAGCAGTTCCGGACAGGGATGGACTGAAGCTTTCTTT. It yields the protein CASSSGQGWTEAFF. V gene TRBV28 combines with J gene TRBJ1-1, with 8 bases aligning to TRBD1. V lost 4 bases and J lost 5; bases outside the gene matches: 6. The CDR3 is made up of 14 amino acids. CDR1 MDHEN and CDR2 SYDVKM come from the germline V gene.

In DNA form, the CDR3 reads TGTGCCAGCAGGAGGACAGGGGTTACTGAAGCTTTCTTT. This gives the protein CASRRTGVTEAFF. V gene TRBV2 combines with J gene TRBJ1-1; 9 nucleotides align to TRBD1. The ends lost 6 bases at V and 5 bases at J; junction bases unmatched: 4. Germline V gene data show CDR1 as SNHLY and CDR2 as FYNNEI. The CDR3 is 13 residues long.

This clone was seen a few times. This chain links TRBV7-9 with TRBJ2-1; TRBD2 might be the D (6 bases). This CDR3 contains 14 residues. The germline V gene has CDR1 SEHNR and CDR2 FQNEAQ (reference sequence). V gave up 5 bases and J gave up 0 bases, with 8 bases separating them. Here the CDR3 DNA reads TGTGCCAGCAGCGGCGGGGTCTCCTACAATGAGCAGTTCTTC. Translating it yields CASSGGVSYNEQFF.

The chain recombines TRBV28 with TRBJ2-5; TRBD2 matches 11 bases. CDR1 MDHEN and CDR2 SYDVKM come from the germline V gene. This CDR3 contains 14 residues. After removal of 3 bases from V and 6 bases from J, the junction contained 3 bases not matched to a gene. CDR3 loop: CASSFASGRKTQYF. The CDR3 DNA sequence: TGTGCCAGCAGTTTTGCTAGCGGGAGGAAGACCCAGTACTTC.

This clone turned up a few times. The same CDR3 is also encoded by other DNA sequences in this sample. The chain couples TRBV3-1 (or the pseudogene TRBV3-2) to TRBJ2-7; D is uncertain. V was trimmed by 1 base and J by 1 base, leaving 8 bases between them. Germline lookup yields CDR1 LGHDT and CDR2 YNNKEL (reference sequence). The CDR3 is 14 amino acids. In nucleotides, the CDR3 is TGTGCCAGCAGCCAAGGAGCGAGTTCCTACGAGCAGTACTTC. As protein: CASSQGASSYEQYF.

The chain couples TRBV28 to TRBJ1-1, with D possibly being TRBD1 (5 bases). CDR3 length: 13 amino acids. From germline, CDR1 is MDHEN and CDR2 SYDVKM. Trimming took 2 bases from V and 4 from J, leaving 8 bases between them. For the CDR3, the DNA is TGTGCCAGCAGTTTACGGGACTTCACTGAAGCTTTCTTT. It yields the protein CASSLRDFTEAFF.

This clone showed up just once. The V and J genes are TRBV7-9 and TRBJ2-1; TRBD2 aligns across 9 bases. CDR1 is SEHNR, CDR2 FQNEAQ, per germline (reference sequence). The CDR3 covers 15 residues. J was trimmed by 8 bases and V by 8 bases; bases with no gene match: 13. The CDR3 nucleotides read TGTGCCAGCCCGCGGGAGGGGGAGGGCAAAGATGAGCAGTTCTTC. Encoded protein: CASPREGEGKDEQFF. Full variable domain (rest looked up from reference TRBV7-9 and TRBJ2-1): DTGVSQNPRHKITKRGQNVTFRCDPISEHNRLYWYRQTLGQGPEFLTYFQNEAQLEKSRLLSDRFSAERPKGSFSTLEIQRTEQGDSAMYLCASPREGEGKDEQFFGPGTRLTVL.

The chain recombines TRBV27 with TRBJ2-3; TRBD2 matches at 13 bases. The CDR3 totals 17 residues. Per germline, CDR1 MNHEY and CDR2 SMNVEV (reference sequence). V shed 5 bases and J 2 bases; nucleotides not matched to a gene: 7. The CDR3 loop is CASSTGTSGIFTDTQYF. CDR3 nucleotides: TGTGCCAGCAGTACCGGGACTAGCGGGATTTTCACAGATACGCAGTATTTT.

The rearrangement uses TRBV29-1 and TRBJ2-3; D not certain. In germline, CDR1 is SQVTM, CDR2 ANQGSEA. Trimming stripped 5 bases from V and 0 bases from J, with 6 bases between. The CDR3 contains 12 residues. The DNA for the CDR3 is TGCAGCGTTCGTCGTAGCACAGATACGCAGTATTTT. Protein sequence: CSVRRSTDTQYF.

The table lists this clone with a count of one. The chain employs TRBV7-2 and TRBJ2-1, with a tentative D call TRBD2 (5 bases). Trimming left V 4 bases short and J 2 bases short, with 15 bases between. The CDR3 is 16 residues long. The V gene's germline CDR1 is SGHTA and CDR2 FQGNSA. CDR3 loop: CASSSNGELAYNEQFF. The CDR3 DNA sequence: TGTGCCAGCAGCTCAAACGGGGAGCTTGCCTACAATGAGCAGTTCTTC.

CDR3 region: CASRRQETSTEAFF. The DNA of the CDR3 is TGTGCCAGCAGAAGACAGGAGACTTCTACTGAAGCTTTCTTT. This chain links TRBV2 with TRBJ1-1; maybe TRBD1 (6 bases). The CDR3 has 14 amino acids. The germline V gene has CDR1 SNHLY and CDR2 FYNNEI. V was pared by 6 bases and J by 5 bases, with 16 bases between.

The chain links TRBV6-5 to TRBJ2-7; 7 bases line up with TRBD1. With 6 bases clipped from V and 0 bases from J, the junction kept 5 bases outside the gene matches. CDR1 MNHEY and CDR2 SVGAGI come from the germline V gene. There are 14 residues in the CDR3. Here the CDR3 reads CASSADRRSYEQYF. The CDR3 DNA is TGTGCCAGCAGCGCGGACAGGCGCTCCTACGAGCAGTACTTC.

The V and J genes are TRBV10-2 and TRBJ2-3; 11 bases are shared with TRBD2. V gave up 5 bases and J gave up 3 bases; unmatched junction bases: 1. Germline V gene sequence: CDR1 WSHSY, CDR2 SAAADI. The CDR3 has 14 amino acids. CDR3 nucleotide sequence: TGCGCCAGCAGTACTAGCGGGAGAACAGATACGCAGTATTTT. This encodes CASSTSGRTDTQYF.

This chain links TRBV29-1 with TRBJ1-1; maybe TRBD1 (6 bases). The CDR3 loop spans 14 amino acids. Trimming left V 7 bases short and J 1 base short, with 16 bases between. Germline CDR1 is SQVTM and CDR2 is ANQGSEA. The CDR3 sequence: CSGAQSTGNTEAFF. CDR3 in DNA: TGCAGCGGCGCGCAATCGACAGGGAACACTGAAGCTTTCTTT.

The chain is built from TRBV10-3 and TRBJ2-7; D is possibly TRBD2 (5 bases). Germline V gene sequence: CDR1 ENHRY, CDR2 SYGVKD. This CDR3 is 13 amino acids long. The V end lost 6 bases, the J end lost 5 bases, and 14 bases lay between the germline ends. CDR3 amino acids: CAIRGTSLHEQYF. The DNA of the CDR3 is TGTGCCATCAGGGGCACTAGTCTCCACGAGCAGTACTTC.

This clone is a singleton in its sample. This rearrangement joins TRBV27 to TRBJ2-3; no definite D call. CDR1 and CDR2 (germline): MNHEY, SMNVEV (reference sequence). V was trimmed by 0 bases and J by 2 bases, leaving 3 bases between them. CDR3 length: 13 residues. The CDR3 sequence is CASSLSATDTQYF. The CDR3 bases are TGTGCCAGCAGTTTATCGGCCACAGATACGCAGTATTTT.

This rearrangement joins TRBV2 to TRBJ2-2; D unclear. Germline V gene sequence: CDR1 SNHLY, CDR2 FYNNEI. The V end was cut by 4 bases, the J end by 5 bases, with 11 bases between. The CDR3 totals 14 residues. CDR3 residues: CASSAVGRTGELFF. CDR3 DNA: TGTGCCAGCAGTGCGGTTGGGCGAACCGGGGAGCTGTTTTTT.